This T cell receptor beta chain was profiled in a study of blood T cell repertoires in COVID-19. At the level of the study: T cells, B-cell-depleted T cells, or PBMCs supplied cDNA or gDNA.

Study processing details: Reference gene primer amplification gave nucleated cell count estimates. The assay was immunoSEQ multiplex PCR, and TCRdb's table has in-frame clones only and misses some. The V and J calls and clone size are taken from that table; D and trimming were inferred from the DNA. In the table there are 70,000 to 75,000 clones, about 86% of which are singletons. The CDR3 consists of 14 residues. V lost 3 bases to trimming and J lost 0 bases, with 9 bases between them. Germline lookup yields CDR1 LGHDT and CDR2 YNNKEL (reference sequence). The sample comprised peripheral blood. The rearrangement uses TRBV3-1 (or the pseudogene TRBV3-2) and TRBJ2-7; maybe TRBD2 (6 bases). The TCR sequence derives from a man in his 70s with acute or convalescent COVID-19. CDR3 bases: TGTGCCAGCAGCCAGTTGCGGGACTCCTACGAGCAGTACTTC. This encodes CASSQLRDSYEQYF.